The 2 T cell receptor beta chains below all came from one sample that was sequenced in a study of control samples from healthy donors and cancer patients. Clones were sequenced by immunoSEQ multiplex PCR, and TCRdb holds only the in-frame ones, with some missing. The sample contains just over 90,000 clones, around 87% of which appear only once. Sequenced: blood. Receptor source: a woman aged 50 to 60 in good health.

Here the CDR3 reads CASSLRTGGSEEQYF. For the CDR3, the DNA is TGTGCCAGCAGCCTCCGGACAGGGGGCTCCGAGGAGCAGTACTTC. V gene TRBV11-3 combines with J gene TRBJ2-7; 11 bases map to TRBD1. CDR1 and CDR2 (germline): SGHNT, YENEEA. This CDR3 is built from 15 residues. Trimming at V came to 5 bases and at J to 7 bases, leaving 10 bases not matched to a gene.

The V and J genes are TRBV4-3 and TRBJ2-1; 10 nucleotides line up with TRBD2. The CDR3 sequence is 14 residues long. J was trimmed by 8 bases and V by 4 bases; bases with no gene match: 5. CDR1 and CDR2 from the germline V gene are LGHNA and YSLEER. The CDR3 spells CASSRLAGVDEQFF. Written as DNA, the CDR3 is TGCGCCAGCAGCCGGCTAGCGGGAGTAGATGAGCAGTTCTTC.